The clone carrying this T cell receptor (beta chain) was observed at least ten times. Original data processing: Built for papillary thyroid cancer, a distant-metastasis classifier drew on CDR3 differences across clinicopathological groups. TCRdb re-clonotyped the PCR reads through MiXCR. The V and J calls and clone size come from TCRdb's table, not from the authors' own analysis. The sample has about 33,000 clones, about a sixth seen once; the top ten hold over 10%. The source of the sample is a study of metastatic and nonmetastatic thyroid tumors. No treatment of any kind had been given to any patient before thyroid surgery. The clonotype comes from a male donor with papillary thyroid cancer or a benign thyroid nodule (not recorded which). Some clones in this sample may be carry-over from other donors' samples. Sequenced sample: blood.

Here the CDR3 reads CASREGTANYGYTF. CDR3 nucleotides: TGCGCCAGCCGGGAAGGCACCGCTAACTATGGCTACACCTTC. This chain uses TRBV10-2 with TRBJ1-2; D gene unclear. The germline gives CDR1 WSHSY, CDR2 SAAADI. V gave up 8 bases and J gave up 0 bases, with 13 bases separating them. The CDR3 is 14 amino acids.